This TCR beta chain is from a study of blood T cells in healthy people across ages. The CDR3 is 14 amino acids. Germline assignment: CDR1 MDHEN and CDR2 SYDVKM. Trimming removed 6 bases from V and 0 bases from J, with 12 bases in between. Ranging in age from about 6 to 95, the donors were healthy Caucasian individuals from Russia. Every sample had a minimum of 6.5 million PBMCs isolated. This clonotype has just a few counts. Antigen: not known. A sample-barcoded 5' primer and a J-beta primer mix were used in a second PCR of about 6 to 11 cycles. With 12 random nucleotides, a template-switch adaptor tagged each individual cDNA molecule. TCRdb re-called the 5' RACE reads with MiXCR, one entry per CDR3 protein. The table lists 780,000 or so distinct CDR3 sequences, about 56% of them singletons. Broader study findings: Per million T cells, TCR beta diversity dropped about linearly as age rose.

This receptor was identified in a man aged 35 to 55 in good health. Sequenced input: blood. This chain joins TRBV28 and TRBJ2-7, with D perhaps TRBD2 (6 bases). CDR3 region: CASRGGGRSYEQYF. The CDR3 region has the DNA TGTGCCAGCAGGGGCGGAGGGCGCTCCTACGAGCAGTACTTC. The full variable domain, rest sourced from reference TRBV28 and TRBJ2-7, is DVKVTQSSRYLVKRTGEKVFLECVQDMDHENMFWYRQDPGLGLRLIYFSYDVKMKEKGDIPEGYSVSREKKERFSLILESASTNQTSMYLCASRGGGRSYEQYFGPGTRLTVT.